These T cell receptor beta chains were read from a single sample in a study of T cell responses to AZD1222 COVID-19 vaccine. Generated by immunoSEQ multiplex PCR, the TCRdb table keeps only in-frame clones and is missing some. The table includes 150,000 or so clones, around 91% detected once. The source material was peripheral blood, sampled on day 0 of AZD1222 vaccination. Receptors were obtained from an adult in good health. Each CDR3 is given without its conserved first and last residue. Fields, in order: V gene, J gene, D gene, CDR3 protein. A D gene is named only where the DNA matches it firmly.

V: TRBV28
J: TRBJ1-5
D: -
CDR3: ASSLAQNYHQPQH

V: TRBV19
J: TRBJ1-4
D: -
CDR3: ATTGQENEKLF

V: TRBV11-2
J: TRBJ2-3
D: -
CDR3: ASSFIPTSPNTDTQY

V: TRBV11-2
J: TRBJ1-1
D: -
CDR3: ASSLEFFRTPNTEAF

V: TRBV6-2/TRBV6-3
J: TRBJ2-6
D: -
CDR3: ASSYSFHREASWANVLT

V: TRBV5-6
J: TRBJ2-5
D: -
CDR3: ASSLGLGETQY

V: TRBV29-1
J: TRBJ1-4
D: -
CDR3: SAKDRNNEKLF

V: TRBV7-7
J: TRBJ2-7
D: -
CDR3: ASSLGPPGPHEQY

V: TRBV4-2
J: TRBJ2-5
D: -
CDR3: ASSQNQGLETQY

V: TRBV9
J: TRBJ2-7
D: -
CDR3: ASSVGGPYEQY

V: TRBV28
J: TRBJ2-2
D: -
CDR3: ASSLGFRATELF

V: TRBV27
J: TRBJ1-1
D: TRBD1
CDR3: ASSLFGIGQGMNTEAF

V: TRBV4-2
J: TRBJ1-5
D: -
CDR3: ASSGRTNQPQH

V: TRBV11-2
J: TRBJ1-4
D: -
CDR3: ASSFTGTLAGDEKLF

V: TRBV14
J: TRBJ1-3
D: -
CDR3: ASFPPLVSGNTIY

V: TRBV7-9
J: TRBJ2-7
D: -
CDR3: ASSLEIKQY

V: TRBV21-1
J: TRBJ1-4
D: -
CDR3: ASRLDRKEKLF

V: TRBV12-5
J: TRBJ2-7
D: -
CDR3: ASEGRHYEQY

V: TRBV7-8
J: TRBJ2-2
D: TRBD2
CDR3: ASSSTGTSLGELF

V: TRBV14
J: TRBJ1-2
D: -
CDR3: ASSSRSKGAGHTYGYT

V: TRBV7-9
J: TRBJ1-2
D: TRBD1
CDR3: ASSLARTGHGYT

V: TRBV6-2/TRBV6-3
J: TRBJ2-1
D: -
CDR3: ASSYRIPNEQF

V: TRBV5-4
J: TRBJ1-2
D: -
CDR3: ASSLDGGSLNYGYT

V: TRBV7-3
J: TRBJ1-6
D: -
CDR3: ASSLVAGNYSPLH

V: TRBV7-2
J: TRBJ2-5
D: -
CDR3: ASSLEAGWTQY

V: TRBV5-4
J: TRBJ2-2
D: TRBD2
CDR3: ASSFGRVTSVTGELF

V: TRBV19
J: TRBJ1-5
D: -
CDR3: ASRRTGGDQPQH

V: TRBV5-8
J: TRBJ2-7
D: TRBD1
CDR3: ASIPTRDRVSYEQY

V: TRBV6-4
J: TRBJ2-7
D: -
CDR3: ASSLRVGYEQY

V: TRBV23-1
J: TRBJ1-5
D: -
CDR3: IWDGQPQH

V: TRBV12-3/TRBV12-4
J: TRBJ2-4
D: TRBD2
CDR3: ASSSTSRHIQY

V: TRBV5-1
J: TRBJ2-3
D: -
CDR3: ASSLAGEPSTDTQY

V: TRBV7-9
J: TRBJ1-3
D: -
CDR3: ASSGVRAFSGNTIY

V: TRBV7-2
J: TRBJ2-7
D: -
CDR3: ASSATVRIIYEQY

V: TRBV2
J: TRBJ1-5
D: -
CDR3: ASLGQGSLSNQPQH

V: TRBV19
J: TRBJ1-1
D: TRBD1
CDR3: ASSIDGTDRTEAF

V: TRBV4-3
J: TRBJ1-4
D: -
CDR3: ASSQQPRGSNEKLF

V: TRBV5-1
J: TRBJ2-5
D: -
CDR3: ASSLGREETQY

V: TRBV5-6
J: TRBJ2-5
D: -
CDR3: ASSPKGRSQETQY

V: TRBV7-9
J: TRBJ2-2
D: -
CDR3: ASSLVGGASRRDTGELF

V: TRBV7-3
J: TRBJ2-1
D: TRBD2
CDR3: ASSFRGGAEHEQF

V: TRBV7-9
J: TRBJ1-2
D: -
CDR3: ASSLDLNGYT

V: TRBV7-9
J: TRBJ1-2
D: -
CDR3: ASSLKDSPNYGYT

V: TRBV10-3
J: TRBJ2-5
D: TRBD2
CDR3: AISEVAGGVETQY

V: TRBV6-6
J: TRBJ2-7
D: -
CDR3: ASSPTIGEGDAYEQY

V: TRBV5-6
J: TRBJ2-7
D: TRBD1
CDR3: ASSGRDRSSYEQY

V: TRBV19
J: TRBJ2-5
D: -
CDR3: ASTPGDGETQY

V: TRBV25-1
J: TRBJ2-5
D: TRBD2
CDR3: ASSEWVTSEETQY

V: TRBV6-5
J: TRBJ1-5
D: -
CDR3: ASSSGSNNQPQH

V: TRBV7-2
J: TRBJ2-5
D: TRBD2
CDR3: ASSLNGGSKKETQY